Shown below are 22 T cell receptor beta chains from a single sample sequenced in a study of T cell repertoires in cytomegalovirus infection. No antigen has been identified for these receptors. TCRdb reprocessed the reads via MiXCR and lists one record per CDR3 protein. This table has approximately 770,000 distinct CDR3 sequences, under 35% appearing once. Specimen: cultured CD8+ T cells from PBMCs, collected from culture after CMV antigen stimulation. Receptors were obtained from a human donor in good health (CMV status not recorded). Some clones in this sample may be carry-over from other donors' samples.

The rearrangement joins TRBV6-5 to TRBJ2-3, with 8 bases fitting TRBD2. The CDR3 is made up of 15 amino acids. Unmatched junction bases numbered 7, after V lost 4 bases and J lost 4 bases. Germline V lookup: CDR1 MNHEY, CDR2 SVGAGI. CDR3 bases: TGTGCCAGCAGTTCCCGGACTAGCTTGGCAGATACGCAGTATTTT. Translated, it gives CASSSRTSLADTQYF.

This clonotype showed up many times. The chain employs TRBV7-9 and TRBJ2-6; D might be TRBD2 (6 bases). V shed 6 bases and J shed 3 bases, with 9 bases lying between them. Looked up from germline, CDR1 is SEHNR and CDR2 is FQNEAQ (reference sequence). The CDR3 totals 14 residues. The CDR3 DNA follows: TGTGCCAGCAGAATGGGACTTGGGGCCAACGTCCTGACTTTC. It is translated as CASRMGLGANVLTF.

This chain uses TRBV27 with TRBJ2-7, with D maybe TRBD2 (6 bases). Trimming removed 3 bases at V and 3 bases at J, with 12 bases between. The CDR3 totals 14 residues. CDR1 is MNHEY, CDR2 SMNVEV, per germline (reference sequence). CDR3 in DNA: TGTGCCAGCAGTTTCTCGGGGGACTTCTACGAGCAGTACTTC. Protein: CASSFSGDFYEQYF.

The chain is built from TRBV6-2 or TRBV6-3 and TRBJ2-1; D tentatively fits TRBD1 or TRBD2 (5 bases each). This CDR3 contains 14 residues. Trimming left V 3 bases short and J 6 bases short, with 12 bases between. The germline CDR1 and CDR2 sequences are MNHEY and SVGEGT. The CDR3 sequence: CASSYRGARNEQFF. In DNA form, the CDR3 reads TGTGCCAGCAGTTATAGAGGGGCGCGCAATGAGCAGTTCTTC.

This clonotype was detected a few times. The chain carries TRBV27 and TRBJ2-1; 12 bases line up with TRBD1. This CDR3 comprises 18 residues. Germline V gene lookup returns CDR1 MNHEY and CDR2 SMNVEV (reference sequence). V shed 5 bases, J shed 0 bases, and the junction held 8 bases outside the gene matches. The CDR3 DNA follows: TGTGCCAGCAGTGACGGGACAGGGGGCGTTCTCTCCTACAATGAGCAGTTCTTC. Its protein product is CASSDGTGGVLSYNEQFF.

V is TRBV4-1 and J is TRBJ1-6; no clear D gene. Germline CDR1 reads MGHRA; CDR2 reads YSYEKL. The CDR3 is made up of 12 amino acids. Trimming took off 3 bases at V and 6 bases at J, with 3 bases between the two ends. As DNA, the CDR3 is TGCGCCAGCAGCCATACTAATTCACCCCTCCACTTT. Its translation is CASSHTNSPLHF.

V usage is TRBV7-4 and J usage is TRBJ2-2; 10 positions agree with TRBD2. V was pared by 5 bases and J by 3 bases, with 6 bases of the junction left unmatched. CDR1 and CDR2 from the germline V gene are SGHVT and SQSDAQ. This CDR3 has 16 residues. CDR3 protein: CASSLPGLAYTGELFF. In DNA, the CDR3 is TGTGCCAGCAGCCTCCCGGGACTAGCGTACACCGGGGAGCTGTTTTTT.

V gene TRBV27 combines with J gene TRBJ2-1; D is perhaps TRBD2 (6 bases). This CDR3 is 13 amino acids long. V lost 3 bases and J lost 8, with 11 bases in between. Germline V gives CDR1 MNHEY, CDR2 SMNVEV (reference sequence). CDR3 nucleotide sequence: TGTGCCAGCAGTTTTCTGGGAGGAGATGAGCAGTTCTTC. Encoded protein: CASSFLGGDEQFF.

This chain connects TRBV28 to TRBJ1-3, with D tentatively TRBD1 (5 bases). V was trimmed by 8 bases and J by 3 bases, leaving 17 bases between them. CDR1 and CDR2 (germline): MDHEN, SYDVKM. This CDR3 contains 15 residues. The CDR3 sequence is CASARDGDRGNTIYF. The DNA for the CDR3 is TGTGCCAGCGCTCGGGACGGCGACCGTGGAAACACCATATATTTT.

The table lists this clonotype with a few counts. For the CDR3, the DNA is TGTGCCAGCAGTTCGGCGGGGGGTGTCACAGATACGCAGTATTTT. It translates to CASSSAGGVTDTQYF. This chain links TRBV12-3 or TRBV12-4 with TRBJ2-3, with 8 bases matching TRBD2. V shed 4 bases and J 2 bases; nucleotides not matched to a gene: 5. The CDR3 spans 15 residues.

This clonotype was picked up a small number of times. The gene calls are TRBV7-9 and TRBJ1-6; 9 nucleotides match TRBD1. The germline gives CDR1 SEHNR, CDR2 FQNEAQ (reference sequence). The J segment lost 7 bases and the V segment lost 5 bases, leaving 12 bases of the junction unmatched. The CDR3 totals 17 residues. CDR3 nucleotide sequence: TGTGCCAGCAGCGGAGTGGACAGGGGAGGAGAAAATTCACCCCTCCACTTT. This gives the protein CASSGVDRGGENSPLHF.

DNA of the CDR3: TGTGCCAGCAGCTCGGGGGCAGGCTACGAGCAGTACTTC. It specifies CASSSGAGYEQYF. The rearrangement links TRBV5-6 to TRBJ2-7, with D perhaps assigned TRBD1 or TRBD2 (6 bases each). This CDR3 spans 13 amino acids. Trimming cost V 3 bases and J 3 bases, with 10 bases left between them. In germline, CDR1 is SGHDT, CDR2 YYEEEE.

This clonotype was counted ten times or more. The gene calls are TRBV7-6 and TRBJ1-6, with 9 bases lining up with TRBD1. The CDR3 is 17 residues long. V gave up 2 bases and J gave up 6 bases; unmatched junction bases: 8. From germline, CDR1 is SGHVS and CDR2 FNYEAQ. Here the CDR3 DNA reads TGTGCCAGCAGCTTATCCGGGACAGGGTTGCCTAATTCACCCCTCCACTTT. This encodes CASSLSGTGLPNSPLHF.

The CDR3 loop reads CASSILQGRTEAFF. In DNA form, the CDR3 reads TGTGCCAGTAGTATCCTCCAGGGGAGAACTGAAGCTTTCTTT. The chain links TRBV19 to TRBJ1-1; D may be TRBD1 (6 bases). Germline V gene data show CDR1 as LNHDA and CDR2 as SQIVND (reference sequence). The CDR3 has 14 amino acids. V lost 3 bases, J lost 5 bases, and 13 bases lay in between.

The chain is built from TRBV19 and TRBJ1-5; D remains ambiguous. V lost 3 bases to trimming and J lost 3 bases, with 12 bases between them. This CDR3 is 15 amino acids long. From germline, CDR1 is LNHDA and CDR2 SQIVND (reference sequence). The CDR3: CASSIAVGFNQPQHF. The CDR3 DNA reads TGTGCCAGTAGTATCGCTGTAGGGTTCAATCAGCCCCAGCATTTT.

This clonotype was observed a few times. The chain carries TRBV2 and TRBJ1-1; tentatively, D is TRBD1 (6 bases). Trimming pared 7 bases from V and 9 bases from J, leaving 18 bases between. The V gene's germline CDR1 is SNHLY and CDR2 FYNNEI. The CDR3 runs 13 residues. The CDR3 loop reads CASIDTGYLQAFF. Here the CDR3 DNA reads TGTGCCAGCATTGACACAGGGTACCTCCAAGCTTTCTTT.

This clonotype was picked up a small number of times. The chain uses TRBV24-1 and TRBJ2-2; TRBD1 might be the D (6 bases). In germline, CDR1 is KGHDR, CDR2 SFDVKD. With 4 bases removed from V and 4 bases from J, the gap between germline ends came to 9 bases. The CDR3 sequence is 14 residues long. CDR3 sequence (DNA): TGTGCCACCAGTGAACGCAGGGGCACCGGGGAGCTGTTTTTT. Amino acids: CATSERRGTGELFF.

The chain joins TRBV20-1 to TRBJ2-5; TRBD2 aligns across 8 bases. J lost 2 bases, V lost 3 bases, and 8 bases had no gene match. The CDR3 has 15 residues. Germline values: CDR1 DFQATT, CDR2 SNEGSKA (reference sequence). The CDR3 sequence: CSASPGTRRQETQYF. CDR3 bases: TGCAGTGCTAGCCCCGGGACTAGACGTCAAGAGACCCAGTACTTC.

There are many counts of this clonotype. V usage is TRBV7-2 and J usage is TRBJ2-3; no reliable D call. V lost 1 base and J lost 0, with 8 bases in between. Germline CDR1 and CDR2: SGHTA and FQGNSA. The CDR3 runs 15 residues. The CDR3 sequence: CASSLEESSTDTQYF. In nucleotides, the CDR3 is TGTGCCAGCAGCTTAGAAGAATCTAGCACAGATACGCAGTATTTT.

Many counts were recorded for this clonotype. The junction and the germline gene differ at one end; a read error may be behind it. J is TRBJ1-1 and V is TRBV7-7; no reliable D call. CDR3 length equals 13 residues. The germline CDR1 and CDR2 sequences are SSHAT and FNYEAQ (reference sequence). CDR3 nucleotide sequence: TGTGCTAGCAGCCCCAATCTGGGCACTGAAGCTTTCTTT. Its translation: CASSPNLGTEAFF. The whole variable domain, remainder taken from reference TRBV7-7 and TRBJ1-1, is GAGVSQSPRYKVTKRGQDVTLRCDPISSHATLYWYQQALGQGPEFLTYFNYEAQPDKSGLPSDRFSAERPEGSISTLTIQRTEQRDSAMYRCASSPNLGTEAFFGQGTRLTVV.

The chain links TRBV27 to TRBJ2-1; 7 nucleotides agree with TRBD2. The V gene's germline CDR1 is MNHEY and CDR2 SMNVEV (reference sequence). CDR3 length: 14 residues. V lost 3 bases, J lost 5 bases, and 4 bases stayed unmatched. CDR3 amino acids: CASSFGGFDNEQFF. CDR3 coding DNA: TGTGCCAGCAGTTTCGGGGGGTTTGACAATGAGCAGTTCTTC.

The rearrangement joins TRBV6-2 or TRBV6-3 to TRBJ2-7, with 10 positions matching TRBD1. This CDR3 is built from 15 residues. CDR1 and CDR2 from the germline V gene are MNHEY and SVGEGT. Germline trimming cut 5 bases from V and 3 bases from J; bases unmatched to any gene: 7. DNA for the CDR3: TGTGCCAGCAGTGACGCCGGGACAGGGGACTACGAGCAGTACGTC. It yields the protein CASSDAGTGDYEQYV.